One sample yielded the 4 T cell receptor beta chains listed below, sequenced in a study of spatial heterogeneity in lung cancer. TCRdb called the 5' RACE reads again in MiXCR, with one record for every CDR3 protein. The top ten clones hold roughly 25% of a sample with approximately 17,000 distinct CDR3 sequences, around 6.9% of them seen once. Their antigens are not known. Sample time point: sample taken at primary tumor resection. Study findings and constraints: Mutation counts in tumors were tracked by counts of expanded intratumoral alpha and beta TCRs.

Sequenced here: lung tumor tissue, sampled at surgery. The receptor set was obtained from a male donor with early-stage non-small cell lung cancer.

This clonotype occurred many times. The chain couples TRBV7-2 to TRBJ2-5; D possibly corresponds to TRBD1 (6 bases). V was clipped by 5 bases and J by 4 bases, with 17 bases between them. The germline V gene has CDR1 SGHTA and CDR2 FQGNSA. The CDR3 extends over 15 amino acids. The CDR3 bases are TGTGCCAGCAGCCGGAGGCCAGGGGATCGAGAGACCCAGTACTTC. Amino acids: CASSRRPGDRETQYF.

This clonotype was counted at least ten times. The V gene is TRBV4-3, the J gene TRBJ2-1, with no clear D. The CDR3 is 16 residues long. V was pared by 2 bases and J by 1 base, with 12 bases between. In germline, CDR1 is LGHNA, CDR2 YSLEER. CDR3 sequence reads: CASSQSTRGSYNEQFF. For the CDR3, the DNA is TGCGCCAGCAGCCAATCGACACGAGGTTCCTACAATGAGCAGTTCTTC.

The rearrangement links TRBV7-9 to TRBJ2-1, with D perhaps being TRBD1 or TRBD2 (5 bases each). The V end was cut by 5 bases, the J end by 4 bases, with 12 bases between. CDR3 length: 14 residues. Germline lookup yields CDR1 SEHNR and CDR2 FQNEAQ (reference sequence). CDR3 coding DNA: TGTGCCAGCAGCCCCCCAGGGACGTACAATGAGCAGTTCTTC. As protein: CASSPPGTYNEQFF.

In its sample, this clonotype was seen many times. V and J are TRBV5-1 and TRBJ1-5; D may be TRBD1 (5 bases). V gave up 2 bases and J gave up 6 bases, with 12 bases separating them. The CDR3 is 14 residues long. CDR1 is SGHRS and CDR2 is YFSETQ in the germline V gene. The CDR3 loop reads CASSFGGDGQPQHF. In nucleotides, the CDR3 is TGCGCCAGCAGCTTTGGGGGGGACGGTCAGCCCCAGCATTTT.